This passage covers 13 T cell receptor beta chains from one sample sequenced in a study of CD8+CD57+ T cells in acquired aplastic anemia. TCR beta VDJ and CDR3 profiles were obtained from a genomic DNA template. One entry per CDR3 protein results from TCRdb running MiXCR on the reads. The table lists around 200,000 distinct CDR3 sequences, 48% of them singletons. Patients chosen for sequencing had shown CD8+CD57+ cell expansion by flow cytometry. The sequencing sample was made of sorted CD4+, CD8+, or CD8+CD57+ T cells (not recorded which) from PBMCs. These TCRs come from a human donor with aplastic anemia.

The table lists this clonotype with a few counts. V gene TRBV6-1 combines with J gene TRBJ2-3; D is unresolved. The CDR3 totals 13 residues. V was clipped by 6 bases and J by 0 bases, with 7 bases between them. CDR1 is MNHNS, CDR2 SASEGT, per germline. In DNA, the CDR3 is TGTGCCAGCAGGCTTACGAGCACAGATACGCAGTATTTT. It codes for CASRLTSTDTQYF.

This clonotype has at least ten counts. The V call is TRBV11-2, the J call TRBJ1-1; D perhaps matches TRBD1 (5 bases). CDR3 length: 15 amino acids. Trimming removed 3 bases at V and 5 bases at J, with 16 bases between. The germline V gene encodes CDR1 SGHAT and CDR2 FQNNGV. The CDR3 DNA reads TGTGCCAGCAGCTTCTTCTCCGCAGGGCATACTGAAGCTTTCTTT. Translating gives CASSFFSAGHTEAFF.

This clonotype has a count of ten or more. V and J are TRBV9 and TRBJ2-7, with 8 nucleotides matching TRBD1. V trimming: 0 bases; J trimming: 4 bases; junction bases outside the gene matches: 6. This CDR3 region has 15 residues. In germline, CDR1 is SGDLS, CDR2 YYNGEE. The CDR3, as DNA: TGTGCCAGCAGCGTAGGGCCGGACAGGGCTTACGAGCAGTACTTC. Translating gives CASSVGPDRAYEQYF. The variable domain in full, with the rest retrieved from reference TRBV9 and TRBJ2-7, is DSGVTQTPKHLITATGQRVTLRCSPRSGDLSVYWYQQSLDQGLQFLIQYYNGEERAKGNILERFSAQQFPDLHSELNLSSLELGDSALYFCASSVGPDRAYEQYFGPGTRLTVT.

The CDR3: CASSLGQGPGAASPLHF. CDR3 DNA sequence: TGCGCCAGCAGCTTGGGGCAGGGGCCCGGGGCGGCTTCACCCCTCCACTTT. The chain carries TRBV5-1 and TRBJ1-6; possible D gene TRBD1, 6 bases. The CDR3 spans 17 residues. CDR1 SGHRS and CDR2 YFSETQ come from the germline V gene. Trimming left V 0 bases short and J 9 bases short, with 19 bases between.

The DNA for the CDR3 is TGTGCCAGCAGTGCCGAAGGACAGGGCGGCGAAAAACTGTTTTTT. Amino acids: CASSAEGQGGEKLFF. The rearrangement uses TRBV2 and TRBJ1-4; 8 bases map to TRBD1. Germline V gene data show CDR1 as SNHLY and CDR2 as FYNNEI. The CDR3 sequence is 15 residues long. After removal of 4 bases from V and 8 bases from J, the junction contained 9 bases not matched to a gene.

This clonotype was detected many times. V is TRBV4-1 and J is TRBJ2-3, with TRBD1 identical over 12 bases. In germline, CDR1 is MGHRA, CDR2 YSYEKL. CDR3 size: 17 residues. V trimming: 0 bases; J trimming: 4 bases; junction bases outside the gene matches: 5. The CDR3 protein is CASSQDGTGGSADTQYF. The CDR3 bases are TGCGCCAGCAGCCAAGATGGGACAGGGGGCTCCGCAGATACGCAGTATTTT.

The chain couples TRBV10-3 to TRBJ2-7, with 7 bases identical to TRBD1. Germline CDR1 reads ENHRY; CDR2 reads SYGVKD. CDR3 size: 13 residues. V shed 7 bases and J 3 bases; nucleotides not matched to a gene: 6. CDR3 amino acids: CAIKDRALYEQYF. Written as DNA, the CDR3 is TGTGCCATCAAAGACAGGGCCCTCTACGAGCAGTACTTC.

This clonotype was found a few times. CDR3: CATSGQAFYGYTF. Here the CDR3 DNA reads TGTGCCACCAGTGGACAGGCCTTCTATGGCTACACCTTC. The V call is TRBV24-1, the J call TRBJ1-2; TRBD1 is a possible D gene (6 bases). Per germline, CDR1 KGHDR and CDR2 SFDVKD. This CDR3 spans 13 amino acids. Trimming stripped 5 bases from V and 4 bases from J, with 10 bases between.

The V gene is TRBV29-1, the J gene TRBJ2-5, with D unclear. V lost 5 bases and J 4 bases, leaving 8 bases between the germline ends. The CDR3 runs to 11 residues. Germline values: CDR1 SQVTM, CDR2 ANQGSEA. The CDR3 DNA reads as TGCAGCGTTAAGATGGGAGAGACCCAGTACTTC. Its translation: CSVKMGETQYF. Supplemented by reference TRBV29-1 and TRBJ2-5, the full variable domain reads SAVISQKPSRDICQRGTSLTIQCQVDSQVTMMFWYRQQPGQSLTLIATANQGSEATYESGFVIDKFPISRPNLTFSTLTVSNMSPEDSSIYLCSVKMGETQYFGPGTRLLVL.

In its sample, this clonotype was seen many times. The CDR3 loop is CSVDKPGQGRYGYTF. CDR3 DNA: TGCAGCGTTGACAAACCGGGACAGGGTCGCTATGGCTACACCTTC. The V and J genes are TRBV29-1 and TRBJ1-2; 9 bases fit TRBD1. V lost 3 bases to trimming and J lost 4 bases; unmatched junction nucleotides: 9. CDR3 length: 15 amino acids. Germline CDR1 SQVTM, CDR2 ANQGSEA. Based on the CDR3 plus reference TRBV29-1 and TRBJ1-2, the full variable domain is SAVISQKPSRDICQRGTSLTIQCQVDSQVTMMFWYRQQPGQSLTLIATANQGSEATYESGFVIDKFPISRPNLTFSTLTVSNMSPEDSSIYLCSVDKPGQGRYGYTFGSGTRLTVV.

In its sample, this clonotype was seen a few times. This chain links TRBV30 with TRBJ1-4; possibly TRBD1 for D (6 bases). This CDR3 is 11 amino acids long. V lost 4 bases to trimming and J lost 10 bases, with 10 bases between them. CDR1 and CDR2 from the germline V gene are GTSNPN and SVGIG (reference sequence). As DNA, the CDR3 is TGTGCCTGGAACACAGGGTTAAAACTGTTTTTT. Protein sequence: CAWNTGLKLFF.

This sequence joins TRBV5-1 and TRBJ2-2, with a tentative D call TRBD1 (5 bases). There are 16 residues in the CDR3. Germline CDR1 and CDR2: SGHRS and YFSETQ. The V end was cut by 0 bases, the J end by 5 bases, with 14 bases between. Here the CDR3 DNA reads TGCGCCAGCAGCTTGGACAGGTCGGGTCGAACCGGGGAGCTGTTTTTT. Its protein product is CASSLDRSGRTGELFF.

The chain joins TRBV2 to TRBJ2-4; D is possibly TRBD1 or TRBD2 (5 bases each). The CDR3 has 13 amino acids. Looked up from germline, CDR1 is SNHLY and CDR2 is FYNNEI. The V gene lost 7 bases and the J gene lost 7 bases, with 14 bases spanning the gap. The CDR3 nucleotides are TGTGCCAGCATGAGGGCAGGGTGGAACATTCAGTACTTC. Encoded protein: CASMRAGWNIQYF.